A selection of T cell receptor beta chains follows, all from one sample in a study of T cell changes during pregnancy in multiple sclerosis. Only in-frame clones appear in the TCRdb table, and some are missing; sequencing was by immunoSEQ multiplex PCR. There are roughly 99,000 clones in the sample; 92% occur only once, and about 2% lies in the top ten. The material was peripheral blood, obtained after pregnancy. All receptors come from a female donor in good health, enrolled as a control in a pregnancy study. CDR3s include the opening cysteine and the closing phenylalanine or tryptophan. Each record gives: CDR3 DNA, CDR3 protein, clone size, V gene, D gene, J gene. The D gene is left open where the match is weak. Clone size is shown for a subset of rows, as once, few, many or a class of expanded clone.

CDR3nt: TGTGCTAGTGGACCCGCCGAGGGCAATGAGCAGTTCTTC
CDR3aa: CASGPAEGNEQFF
abundance: once
v_gene: TRBV12-5
d_gene: .
j_gene: TRBJ2-1

CDR3nt: TGTGCCAGCACCAACTGGAATAGCGGGAGATTTTTCTACGAGCAGTACTTC
CDR3aa: CASTNWNSGRFFYEQYF
abundance: .
v_gene: TRBV2
d_gene: TRBD2
j_gene: TRBJ2-7

CDR3nt: TGTGCCAGCAGCCCCCGACTAGCGGGAAAAACAGATACGCAGTATTTT
CDR3aa: CASSPRLAGKTDTQYF
abundance: once
v_gene: TRBV9
d_gene: TRBD2
j_gene: TRBJ2-3

CDR3nt: TGTGCCAGCAGAGTCTCTAGCGGGAAGGGTCGAGAAGAGACCCAGTACTTC
CDR3aa: CASRVSSGKGREETQYF
abundance: .
v_gene: TRBV7-2
d_gene: TRBD2
j_gene: TRBJ2-5

CDR3nt: TGTGCTAGTGGTTTTAGAGGAGAACACTACAATGAGCAGTTCTTC
CDR3aa: CASGFRGEHYNEQFF
abundance: .
v_gene: TRBV12-5
d_gene: .
j_gene: TRBJ2-1

CDR3nt: TGTGCCAGCAGCTTTCTAGCGGGGCAGGGGGAGCAGTTCTTC
CDR3aa: CASSFLAGQGEQFF
abundance: .
v_gene: TRBV7-9
d_gene: TRBD2
j_gene: TRBJ2-1

CDR3nt: TGTGCCAGCAGCTTACCGGGACTAGCGGATACTGAGCAGTTCTTC
CDR3aa: CASSLPGLADTEQFF
abundance: once
v_gene: TRBV5-4
d_gene: TRBD2
j_gene: TRBJ2-1

CDR3nt: TGCGCCAGCAGCTCGGGACAGGGGGATTCACCCCTCCACTTT
CDR3aa: CASSSGQGDSPLHF
abundance: .
v_gene: TRBV5-1
d_gene: TRBD1
j_gene: TRBJ1-6

CDR3nt: TGTGCCAGTACCGGGACAATTCTCGAGCAGTACTTC
CDR3aa: CASTGTILEQYF
abundance: .
v_gene: TRBV7-9
d_gene: .
j_gene: TRBJ2-7

CDR3nt: TGTGCCAGCATGAGGACAGGACAAGCCAAAAACATTCAGTACTTC
CDR3aa: CASMRTGQAKNIQYF
abundance: .
v_gene: TRBV6-5
d_gene: TRBD1
j_gene: TRBJ2-4

CDR3nt: TGTGCCAGCAGCTCCCGGGTCCCTCGGGAGCAGTACTTC
CDR3aa: CASSSRVPREQYF
abundance: .
v_gene: TRBV7-2
d_gene: .
j_gene: TRBJ2-7

CDR3nt: TGTGCCAGCAGTTTAGGCAGGGCCTACGAGCAGTACTTC
CDR3aa: CASSLGRAYEQYF
abundance: once
v_gene: TRBV27
d_gene: .
j_gene: TRBJ2-7

CDR3nt: TGTGCCAGCAGCGTAGGGTCTCAGGGTCTTGATGGCTACACCTTC
CDR3aa: CASSVGSQGLDGYTF
abundance: .
v_gene: TRBV9
d_gene: .
j_gene: TRBJ1-2

CDR3nt: TGTGCCAGCAGTGACGTGGTGGCGGGAGGAGCAGATACGCAGTATTTT
CDR3aa: CASSDVVAGGADTQYF
abundance: .
v_gene: TRBV6-4
d_gene: TRBD2
j_gene: TRBJ2-3

CDR3nt: TGTGCCAGCTCACCAGGGTCGACTGGTTTCGAGCAGTACTTC
CDR3aa: CASSPGSTGFEQYF
abundance: .
v_gene: TRBV18
d_gene: .
j_gene: TRBJ2-7

CDR3nt: TGTGCCAGCAGACCCGGACAGGGATATGAAAAACTGTTTTTT
CDR3aa: CASRPGQGYEKLFF
abundance: .
v_gene: TRBV27
d_gene: TRBD1
j_gene: TRBJ1-4

CDR3nt: TGTGCCAGCAGCCCCCACCCGGGGAGCAATCAGCCCCAGCATTTT
CDR3aa: CASSPHPGSNQPQHF
abundance: .
v_gene: TRBV5-5
d_gene: .
j_gene: TRBJ1-5

CDR3nt: TGCGCCAGCAGCAGGTTTTTGGGAGGAAACACTGAAGCTTTCTTT
CDR3aa: CASSRFLGGNTEAFF
abundance: .
v_gene: TRBV5-1
d_gene: .
j_gene: TRBJ1-1

CDR3nt: TGTGCCAGCAGCGTCCAAAACAATGAGCAGTTCTTC
CDR3aa: CASSVQNNEQFF
abundance: .
v_gene: TRBV9
d_gene: .
j_gene: TRBJ2-1

CDR3nt: TGTGCCAGCAGGGGGGACAGGGGAAATCAGCCCCAGCATTTT
CDR3aa: CASRGDRGNQPQHF
abundance: .
v_gene: TRBV2
d_gene: TRBD1
j_gene: TRBJ1-5

CDR3nt: TGTGCCAGCAGCTTAGCGGGACTAGCGGGTGACTACGAGCAGTACTTC
CDR3aa: CASSLAGLAGDYEQYF
abundance: .
v_gene: TRBV11-1
d_gene: TRBD2
j_gene: TRBJ2-7

CDR3nt: TGTGCCAGCAGCTTAGACGGAGGAGGAGAAAAACTGTTTTTT
CDR3aa: CASSLDGGGEKLFF
abundance: few
v_gene: TRBV7-6
d_gene: .
j_gene: TRBJ1-4

CDR3nt: TGCGCCAGCAGCTTTACAGGGGACACTGAAGCTTTCTTT
CDR3aa: CASSFTGDTEAFF
abundance: .
v_gene: TRBV5-1
d_gene: TRBD1
j_gene: TRBJ1-1

CDR3nt: TGTGCCAGCAGTCAGACGTTACCCGAAGGGGGTACGCAGTATTTT
CDR3aa: CASSQTLPEGGTQYF
abundance: once
v_gene: TRBV27
d_gene: .
j_gene: TRBJ2-3

CDR3nt: TGTGCCACCAGCAGAGCCCCAAACACTGAAGCTTTCTTT
CDR3aa: CATSRAPNTEAFF
abundance: .
v_gene: TRBV15
d_gene: .
j_gene: TRBJ1-1

CDR3nt: TGTGCCAGCAGTTACAAGAGACAGGGCAGCACTGAAGCTTTCTTT
CDR3aa: CASSYKRQGSTEAFF
abundance: .
v_gene: TRBV6-6
d_gene: TRBD1
j_gene: TRBJ1-1

CDR3nt: TGTGCCAGCTCACCCAACGCGGATTACAATGAGCAGTTCTTC
CDR3aa: CASSPNADYNEQFF
abundance: .
v_gene: TRBV18
d_gene: .
j_gene: TRBJ2-1

CDR3nt: TGTGCCAGCAGCTTGGGGCAGGGTCCCTACAATGAGCAGTTCTTC
CDR3aa: CASSLGQGPYNEQFF
abundance: .
v_gene: TRBV5-6
d_gene: .
j_gene: TRBJ2-1

CDR3nt: TGTGCCAGCAGGGGAGGCTTATGGGGCTCCTACAATGAGCAGTTCTTC
CDR3aa: CASRGGLWGSYNEQFF
abundance: .
v_gene: TRBV27
d_gene: .
j_gene: TRBJ2-1

CDR3nt: TGTGCCTGGAGTGTAGGGGGGACAGAAGGAAAACTGTTTTTT
CDR3aa: CAWSVGGTEGKLFF
abundance: .
v_gene: TRBV30
d_gene: TRBD1
j_gene: TRBJ1-4

CDR3nt: TGCAGCGTGGTGGGACTAGCGGGATCCTACAATGAGCAGTTCTTC
CDR3aa: CSVVGLAGSYNEQFF
abundance: .
v_gene: TRBV29-1
d_gene: TRBD2
j_gene: TRBJ2-1

CDR3nt: TGTGCCAGCTCTGGCGGGGGTCCAGTTGCCAAAAACATTCAGTACTTC
CDR3aa: CASSGGGPVAKNIQYF
abundance: .
v_gene: TRBV7-2
d_gene: TRBD2
j_gene: TRBJ2-4

CDR3nt: TGTGCCAGCTCACCGATGGAGGAAAATACGCAGTATTTT
CDR3aa: CASSPMEENTQYF
abundance: .
v_gene: TRBV18
d_gene: .
j_gene: TRBJ2-3

CDR3nt: TGTGCCAGCAGCTTGACGACAGGGAAAGAGACCCAGTACTTC
CDR3aa: CASSLTTGKETQYF
abundance: .
v_gene: TRBV5-5
d_gene: TRBD1
j_gene: TRBJ2-5

CDR3nt: TGTGCCAGCACCCTCGGGGGGTCCCAAGAGACCCAGTACTTC
CDR3aa: CASTLGGSQETQYF
abundance: once
v_gene: TRBV6-6
d_gene: TRBD2
j_gene: TRBJ2-5

CDR3nt: TGTGCCAGCGGAGGGGACCCCAATCAGCCCCAGCATTTT
CDR3aa: CASGGDPNQPQHF
abundance: .
v_gene: TRBV6-5
d_gene: .
j_gene: TRBJ1-5

CDR3nt: TGTGCTAGTGGTTTGGTACTGTCTGGGGGCGCGGTCGATACGCAGTATTTT
CDR3aa: CASGLVLSGGAVDTQYF
abundance: .
v_gene: TRBV12-5
d_gene: .
j_gene: TRBJ2-3

CDR3nt: TGCGCCAGCGCGGGTCCCGGACAGGTCGGGGAGCAGTACTTC
CDR3aa: CASAGPGQVGEQYF
abundance: .
v_gene: TRBV5-1
d_gene: TRBD1
j_gene: TRBJ2-7

CDR3nt: TGTGCCAGCAGCCAGAACAGGGGAGTGGGTGAAGCTTTCTTT
CDR3aa: CASSQNRGVGEAFF
abundance: .
v_gene: TRBV4-2
d_gene: TRBD1
j_gene: TRBJ1-1

CDR3nt: TGTGCCAGCAGCGTCCTAGCGGGGGGGCCCGGGGAGCTGTTTTTT
CDR3aa: CASSVLAGGPGELFF
abundance: .
v_gene: TRBV9
d_gene: TRBD2
j_gene: TRBJ2-2

CDR3nt: TGCGCCAGCAGCCAAGATGCAGAGACTAGCTCCTACAATGAGCAGTTCTTC
CDR3aa: CASSQDAETSSYNEQFF
abundance: once
v_gene: TRBV4-1
d_gene: .
j_gene: TRBJ2-1

CDR3nt: TGTGCCAGCAGCCTGGACAGGGCTGGCTACACCTTC
CDR3aa: CASSLDRAGYTF
abundance: .
v_gene: TRBV7-6
d_gene: TRBD1
j_gene: TRBJ1-2

CDR3nt: TGTGCCGGCGCTAGCGGGGGGAAGATGCAAGAGACCCAGTACTTC
CDR3aa: CAGASGGKMQETQYF
abundance: .
v_gene: TRBV7-9
d_gene: TRBD2
j_gene: TRBJ2-5

CDR3nt: TGTGCCAGCAGCCAACGACAGGGGGCAACCGGGGAGCTGTTTTTT
CDR3aa: CASSQRQGATGELFF
abundance: .
v_gene: TRBV7-9
d_gene: TRBD1
j_gene: TRBJ2-2

CDR3nt: TGTGCCAGCAGCGTAAGCCGGGACAGGGGCTATGGCTACACCTTC
CDR3aa: CASSVSRDRGYGYTF
abundance: .
v_gene: TRBV13
d_gene: TRBD1
j_gene: TRBJ1-2

CDR3nt: TGTGCCAGCAGCACTGGTTTGAATGAGCAGTTCTTC
CDR3aa: CASSTGLNEQFF
abundance: .
v_gene: TRBV11-1
d_gene: .
j_gene: TRBJ2-1

CDR3nt: TGTGCCAGCAGTGATGAAGGACAGGGTGGTAGCAATCAGCCCCAGCATTTT
CDR3aa: CASSDEGQGGSNQPQHF
abundance: .
v_gene: TRBV6-1
d_gene: TRBD1
j_gene: TRBJ1-5

CDR3nt: TGTGCCAGCGCGGACAGCCATGGCAATGAAAAACTGTTTTTT
CDR3aa: CASADSHGNEKLFF
abundance: .
v_gene: TRBV18
d_gene: .
j_gene: TRBJ1-4

CDR3nt: TGTGCCAGCAGTTACCTTCCCGTTTTGAACACTGAAGCTTTCTTT
CDR3aa: CASSYLPVLNTEAFF
abundance: .
v_gene: TRBV6-5
d_gene: .
j_gene: TRBJ1-1

CDR3nt: TGCGCCAGCAGCTTGGTACAGGGCCCGCGTGGCACTGAAGCTTTCTTT
CDR3aa: CASSLVQGPRGTEAFF
abundance: .
v_gene: TRBV5-1
d_gene: .
j_gene: TRBJ1-1

CDR3nt: TGTGCCAGCAGCACCTTGGCGGGTTCAAGCTACGAGCAGTACTTC
CDR3aa: CASSTLAGSSYEQYF
abundance: .
v_gene: TRBV27
d_gene: .
j_gene: TRBJ2-7

CDR3nt: TGCAGCGCTGGGGGCGTAGGGGGTTTTTCTGAAGCTTTCTTT
CDR3aa: CSAGGVGGFSEAFF
abundance: .
v_gene: TRBV29-1
d_gene: .
j_gene: TRBJ1-1

CDR3nt: TGTGCCAGCAGCGAAGGACAGGGGGCGCCTAATGAAAAACTGTTTTTT
CDR3aa: CASSEGQGAPNEKLFF
abundance: .
v_gene: TRBV9
d_gene: TRBD1
j_gene: TRBJ1-4

CDR3nt: TGTGCCAGCAGCTCCCACCTGGGCCTGCCCTTC
CDR3aa: CASSSHLGLPF
abundance: .
v_gene: TRBV5-6
d_gene: .
j_gene: TRBJ2-7

CDR3nt: TGTGCCAGCAGCTTGGCCAGTATTATCTACGAGCAGTACTTC
CDR3aa: CASSLASIIYEQYF
abundance: .
v_gene: TRBV5-6
d_gene: .
j_gene: TRBJ2-7